The 32 T cell receptor beta chains in this list originate from one sample, sequenced in a study of blood T cell repertoires in COVID-19 (dated by TCRdb to the early 2020s). The library came from the immunoSEQ multiplex PCR assay. TCRdb holds this immuneACCESS table with in-frame rearrangements only. Some clones are missing; in checked studies, unresolved V genes explain under half, and the rest has no known cause. This sample is represented by over 90,000 clones; approximately 80% of them were singletons. Around 4.5% of the sample is taken by the ten largest. Sample: peripheral blood. The receptors shown here come from a human donor in a cohort sampled during active COVID-19.

The J gene is TRBJ2-5, the V gene TRBV6-5; 9 positions match TRBD1. From germline, CDR1 is MNHEY and CDR2 SVGAGI. V lost 0 bases, J lost 4 bases, and 6 bases stayed unmatched. The CDR3 runs 16 residues. For the CDR3, the DNA is TGTGCCAGCAGTTACTCAGGGGGGACAGGGCTAGAGACCCAGTACTTC. Its protein is CASSYSGGTGLETQYF.

The V gene is TRBV18, the J gene TRBJ2-4; D is perhaps TRBD1 (6 bases). Germline-derived CDR1 and CDR2 are KGHSH and LQKENI. The CDR3 runs to 16 residues. Trimming took 0 bases from V and 4 from J, leaving 13 bases between them. CDR3 protein: CASSPPQGTRKNIQYF. The CDR3 DNA sequence: TGTGCCAGCTCACCACCGCAGGGGACAAGGAAAAACATTCAGTACTTC.

The J gene is TRBJ2-1, the V gene TRBV7-8, with 16 bases fitting TRBD2. Germline lookup yields CDR1 SGHVS and CDR2 FQNEAQ. With V trimmed by 4 bases and J by 0 bases, 6 bases remained unmatched. This CDR3 is 19 amino acids long. The CDR3 nucleotides read TGTGCCAGCAGCTATGTGGGACTAGCGGGGGGGAGCTCCTACAATGAGCAGTTCTTC. This gives the protein CASSYVGLAGGSSYNEQFF.

This sequence joins TRBV14 and TRBJ2-7; D unresolved. The CDR3 consists of 12 residues. V shed 1 base and J shed 3 bases, with 4 bases lying between them. Germline CDR1 is SGHDN and CDR2 is FVKESK. This CDR3 is CASSQVHYEQYF. CDR3 nucleotide sequence: TGTGCCAGCAGCCAAGTCCACTACGAGCAGTACTTC.

The chain combines TRBV19 with TRBJ1-4; D remains unclear. Looked up from germline, CDR1 is LNHDA and CDR2 is SQIVND (reference sequence). The ends were cut back, 5 bases at V and 2 bases at J, with 18 bases in the middle. This CDR3 spans 17 amino acids. CDR3 sequence: CASSPSRLRATNEKLFF. CDR3 DNA: TGTGCCAGTAGTCCCTCCAGGTTGAGGGCTACTAATGAAAAACTGTTTTTT.

The chain has TRBV5-1 and TRBJ2-5; no reliable D call. The CDR3 is made up of 12 amino acids. Germline CDR1 is SGHRS and CDR2 is YFSETQ. Trimming took 4 bases from V and 5 from J, leaving 9 bases between them. The CDR3: CASSLLLETQYF. As DNA, the CDR3 is TGCGCCAGCAGCCTTCTCTTGGAGACCCAGTACTTC. Combining the CDR3 with reference TRBV5-1 and TRBJ2-5 gives the whole variable domain KAGVTQTPRYLIKTRGQQVTLSCSPISGHRSVSWYQQTPGQGLQFLFEYFSETQRNKGNFPGRFSGRQFSNSRSEMNVSTLELGDSALYLCASSLLLETQYFGPGTRLLVL.

V usage is TRBV7-3 and J usage is TRBJ2-2, with TRBD2 matching over 7 bases. Germline CDR1 reads SGHTA; CDR2 reads FQGTGA. This CDR3 has 15 amino acids. V lost 5 bases to trimming and J lost 1 base; unmatched junction nucleotides: 4. CDR3 nucleotide sequence: TGTGCCAGCAGCCCGCCGGGGGGGAACACCGGGGAGCTGTTTTTT. Its translation: CASSPPGGNTGELFF.

The CDR3 DNA follows: TGTGCCAGCAGCACAGACGTCGGAAATTCACCCCTCCACTTT. Translated: CASSTDVGNSPLHF. The rearrangement uses TRBV7-9 and TRBJ1-6; D unclear. V shed 5 bases and J shed 7 bases, with 12 bases lying between them. The length of the CDR3 is 14 residues. Looked up from germline, CDR1 is SEHNR and CDR2 is FQNEAQ (reference sequence).

This clone was picked up one time. The V call is TRBV5-1, the J call TRBJ2-7, with a possible D match to TRBD2 (6 bases). Germline-derived CDR1 and CDR2 are SGHRS and YFSETQ. Deletions cut 4 bases from V and 0 bases from J, with 14 bases between. The length of the CDR3 is 15 residues. In DNA, the CDR3 is TGCGCCAGCAGCGGAAGCGGGTTACGCTCCTACGAGCAGTACTTC. As protein: CASSGSGLRSYEQYF.

The chain is built from TRBV27 and TRBJ1-4, with TRBD1 identical over 8 bases. Per germline, CDR1 MNHEY and CDR2 SMNVEV (reference sequence). There are 16 residues in the CDR3. Germline trimming cut 5 bases from V and 8 bases from J; bases unmatched to any gene: 13. CDR3 coding DNA: TGTGCCAGCAGTAAACTACTGGCGGGACAGGCAGAAAAACTGTTTTTT. Its translation is CASSKLLAGQAEKLFF.

The rearrangement links TRBV6-1 to TRBJ1-1; 11 nucleotides line up with TRBD1. The CDR3 totals 17 residues. The germline gives CDR1 MNHNS, CDR2 SASEGT. Unmatched junction bases numbered 11, after V lost 4 bases and J lost 4 bases. The CDR3 region is CASSAPGQGGWGTEAFF. In DNA form, the CDR3 reads TGTGCCAGCAGTGCTCCGGGACAGGGGGGATGGGGCACTGAAGCTTTCTTT.

V and J are TRBV10-3 and TRBJ2-7; TRBD1 aligns across 8 bases. V lost 0 bases and J lost 5; bases outside the gene matches: 9. The germline V gene has CDR1 ENHRY and CDR2 SYGVKD. There are 16 residues in the CDR3. CDR3 nucleotides: TGTGCCATCAGTGAGTCCGCTGGACAGGGAGCGAACGAGCAGTACTTC. It specifies CAISESAGQGANEQYF.

The chain has TRBV5-1 and TRBJ2-2; 7 nucleotides align to TRBD1. CDR3 length: 15 residues. CDR1 and CDR2 from the germline V gene are SGHRS and YFSETQ. With 3 bases clipped from V and 0 bases from J, the junction kept 2 bases outside the gene matches. CDR3 loop: CASSWGTANTGELFF. For the CDR3, the DNA is TGCGCCAGCAGCTGGGGGACAGCGAACACCGGGGAGCTGTTTTTT.

The gene calls are TRBV2 and TRBJ2-2; possibly TRBD2 for D (6 bases). The CDR3 length is 17 residues. The germline CDR1 and CDR2 sequences are SNHLY and FYNNEI. Trimming removed 7 bases at V and 4 bases at J, with 22 bases between. The CDR3 region has the DNA TGTGCCAGCATAAACCCGGGGTCTAGCGTCGGCACCGGGGAGCTGTTTTTT. This translates into CASINPGSSVGTGELFF.

CDR3 DNA sequence: TGTGCCAGCAGCTTCAGGGGCTACCATGGGAACGAGCAGTACTTC. It codes for CASSFRGYHGNEQYF. The chain couples TRBV13 to TRBJ2-7, with D tentatively TRBD1 (6 bases). V lost 3 bases to trimming and J lost 5 bases, with 17 bases between them. Germline V gene lookup returns CDR1 PRHDT and CDR2 FYEKMQ (reference sequence). This CDR3 contains 15 residues. Variable domain in full (rest from reference TRBV13 and TRBJ2-7): AAGVIQSPRHLIKEKRETATLKCYPIPRHDTVYWYQQGPGQDPQFLISFYEKMQSDKGSIPDRFSAQQFSDYHSELNMSSLELGDSALYFCASSFRGYHGNEQYFGPGTRLTVT.

V and J are TRBV6-6 and TRBJ2-1, with TRBD1 matching 10 bases. The V gene end was trimmed by 5 bases and the J gene end by 3 bases; junction bases not matched to a gene: 7. Germline lookup yields CDR1 MNHNY and CDR2 SVGAGI (reference sequence). The length of the CDR3 is 16 residues. Written as DNA, the CDR3 is TGTGCCAGCAGTACGAAAGGACAGGGGGGCTACAATGAGCAGTTCTTC. Translating it yields CASSTKGQGGYNEQFF.

The J gene is TRBJ2-2, the V gene TRBV28; D is possibly TRBD1 (6 bases). Germline loops: CDR1 MDHEN, CDR2 SYDVKM. The V gene lost 2 bases and the J gene lost 1 base, with 8 bases spanning the gap. This CDR3 region has 15 residues. The CDR3 sequence is CASSLGGQNTGELFF. In nucleotides, the CDR3 is TGTGCCAGCAGTTTAGGGGGACAGAACACCGGGGAGCTGTTTTTT.

The V gene is TRBV5-6, the J gene TRBJ1-6; TRBD1 matches 8 bases. Germline values: CDR1 SGHDT, CDR2 YYEEEE. V lost 5 bases and J lost 7; bases outside the gene matches: 5. The CDR3 contains 14 residues. This CDR3 is CASSFRDRNSPLHF. For the CDR3, the DNA is TGTGCCAGCAGTTTCCGGGACAGGAATTCACCCCTCCACTTT.

This chain uses TRBV4-3 with TRBJ2-7, with D tentatively TRBD2 (6 bases). Deletions cut 1 base from V and 2 bases from J, with 12 bases between. This CDR3 contains 15 residues. CDR1 and CDR2 (germline): LGHNA, YSLEER. CDR3 sequence reads: CASSQGAGPAYEQYF. The CDR3 DNA is TGCGCCAGCAGCCAAGGGGCGGGGCCCGCCTACGAGCAGTACTTC.

The J gene is TRBJ1-6, the V gene TRBV4-3; D remains ambiguous. The CDR3 is 18 residues long. The germline V gene has CDR1 LGHNA and CDR2 YSLEER. V was pared by 1 base and J by 8 bases, with 21 bases between. CDR3 in DNA: TGCGCCAGCAGCCAAGCTACGACAAATCGGGGTAAAGATTCACCCCTCCACTTT. The encoded protein is CASSQATTNRGKDSPLHF.

V usage is TRBV2 and J usage is TRBJ1-2; D remains unclear. This CDR3 spans 12 amino acids. The germline V gene encodes CDR1 SNHLY and CDR2 FYNNEI. With 6 bases removed from V and 5 bases from J, the gap between germline ends came to 10 bases. The CDR3 nucleotides are TGTGCCAGCAGGGGAGAACTATATGGCTACACCTTC. Translating it yields CASRGELYGYTF.

The table lists this clone with a count of one. V is TRBV13 and J is TRBJ2-2, with TRBD1 as a possible D gene (5 bases). The CDR3 runs to 18 residues. The V end was cut by 5 bases, the J end by 4 bases, with 23 bases between. Per the germline V gene, CDR1 is PRHDT and CDR2 is FYEKMQ (reference sequence). The CDR3 region is CASSPKSGQARGTGELFF. The DNA for the CDR3 is TGTGCCAGCAGCCCGAAGTCGGGCCAAGCAAGGGGCACCGGGGAGCTGTTTTTT.

This clone was seen just once. The chain combines TRBV6-5 with TRBJ2-5; TRBD1 matches 7 bases. After removal of 6 bases from V and 1 base from J, the junction contained 8 bases not matched to a gene. Looked up from germline, CDR1 is MNHEY and CDR2 is SVGAGI. The CDR3 runs 15 residues. The CDR3 DNA sequence: TGTGCCAGCAGAATAGGGGGCGCCGCCCAAGAGACCCAGTACTTC. Translating it yields CASRIGGAAQETQYF.

The chain couples TRBV7-2 to TRBJ1-2, with 7 bases that match TRBD1. This CDR3 comprises 15 residues. Germline V gene sequence: CDR1 SGHTA, CDR2 FQGNSA. J was trimmed by 4 bases and V by 4 bases; bases with no gene match: 9. Written as DNA, the CDR3 is TGTGCCAGCAGCTACGGGGACAGAGCGACCTATGGCTACACCTTC. It codes for CASSYGDRATYGYTF. The full variable domain, in which reference TRBV7-2 and TRBJ1-2 provide the parts outside the CDR3, is GAGVSQSPSNKVTEKGKDVELRCDPISGHTALYWYRQSLGQGLEFLIYFQGNSAPDKSGLPSDRFSAERTGGSVSTLTIQRTQQEDSAVYLCASSYGDRATYGYTFGSGTRLTVV.

V and J are TRBV6-1 and TRBJ1-2, with 7 bases aligning to TRBD1. Germline V gene lookup returns CDR1 MNHNS and CDR2 SASEGT. Losses at the gene ends were 3 bases for V and 8 bases for J; bases not matched to a gene: 6. This CDR3 has 13 amino acids. CDR3 residues: CASSEATGWGYTF. Written as DNA, the CDR3 is TGTGCCAGCAGTGAGGCGACAGGGTGGGGCTACACCTTC.

V usage is TRBV6-5 and J usage is TRBJ1-2, with 8 bases identical to TRBD1. Per the germline V gene, CDR1 is MNHEY and CDR2 is SVGAGI. Germline trimming cut 4 bases from V and 2 bases from J; bases unmatched to any gene: 3. CDR3 size: 14 residues. CDR3 nucleotide sequence: TGTGCCAGCAGTTCCCGACAGGGGAACTATGGCTACACCTTC. It translates to CASSSRQGNYGYTF.

This chain connects TRBV4-1 to TRBJ2-5; TRBD2 matches 15 bases. Germline V lookup: CDR1 MGHRA, CDR2 YSYEKL. After removal of 0 bases from V and 2 bases from J, the junction contained 4 bases not matched to a gene. The length of the CDR3 is 18 residues. Written as DNA, the CDR3 is TGCGCCAGCAGCCAAGAGGGGACTAGCGGGGGGTTACAAGAGACCCAGTACTTC. Amino acid sequence: CASSQEGTSGGLQETQYF.

This chain links TRBV7-2 with TRBJ1-1; D possibly corresponds to TRBD1 (6 bases). Trimming shortened V by 5 bases and J by 4 bases, and 20 bases separated the two germline ends. Germline CDR1 is SGHTA and CDR2 is FQGNSA. This CDR3 is built from 16 residues. CDR3 in DNA: TGTGCCAGCAGCATAGACGGGGGGGCGCGGGGCACTGAAGCTTTCTTT. Encoded protein: CASSIDGGARGTEAFF.

This clone was counted once. The chain carries TRBV6-1 and TRBJ1-5; D is unclear. The V end lost 2 bases, the J end lost 7 bases, and 6 bases lay between the germline ends. The germline V gene encodes CDR1 MNHNS and CDR2 SASEGT. The CDR3 is made up of 12 amino acids. CDR3 amino acids: CASSELLQPQHF. The CDR3 DNA reads as TGTGCCAGCAGTGAATTATTACAGCCCCAGCATTTT.

The CDR3 DNA sequence: TGTGCCAGTAGAGACACGGTGGGTTCACCCCTCCACTTT. Translating gives CASRDTVGSPLHF. The chain employs TRBV19 and TRBJ1-6; D remains ambiguous. With 6 bases removed from V and 9 bases from J, the gap between germline ends came to 12 bases. The CDR3 length is 13 residues. Germline assignment: CDR1 LNHDA and CDR2 SQIVND (reference sequence).

The chain carries TRBV19 and TRBJ1-1; D is perhaps TRBD1 (5 bases). The germline CDR1 and CDR2 sequences are LNHDA and SQIVND (reference sequence). Deletions cut 8 bases from V and 0 bases from J, with 13 bases between. CDR3 length: 14 amino acids. CDR3 nucleotides: TGTGCCAGTGTCGGGGGACGGTTGAACACTGAAGCTTTCTTT. It specifies CASVGGRLNTEAFF.

The chain has TRBV5-1 and TRBJ2-3; D is possibly TRBD1 (6 bases). Germline V gives CDR1 SGHRS, CDR2 YFSETQ. V was clipped by 0 bases and J by 0 bases, with 20 bases between them. This CDR3 comprises 19 residues. CDR3 coding DNA: TGCGCCAGCAGCTTGGCCGCCTCAACAGGGTCGCTAAGCACAGATACGCAGTATTTT. Translated, it gives CASSLAASTGSLSTDTQYF. The entire variable domain, with the rest obtained from reference TRBV5-1 and TRBJ2-3, is as follows: KAGVTQTPRYLIKTRGQQVTLSCSPISGHRSVSWYQQTPGQGLQFLFEYFSETQRNKGNFPGRFSGRQFSNSRSEMNVSTLELGDSALYLCASSLAASTGSLSTDTQYFGPGTRLTVL.